This entry is about one T cell receptor beta chain. The CDR3 length is 16 residues. Per germline, CDR1 SGHTA and CDR2 FQGNSA. J was trimmed by 0 bases and V by 5 bases; bases with no gene match: 8. Original processing notes: The authors estimated nucleated cell counts from reference gene primer amplification. Measured with immunoSEQ multiplex PCR; TCRdb has only the in-frame clones, and not every one. The V and J calls and clone size come from that table; D and trimming were worked out from the DNA. The data hold approximately 89,000 clones, with about 82% observed a single time. The sample belongs to a study of blood T cell repertoires in COVID-19. Whole-study context: The United States, Italy and Spain were the sources of the acute and convalescent COVID-19 samples.

Sequencing was carried out using peripheral blood. The V and J genes are TRBV7-2 and TRBJ2-5; 8 nucleotides align to TRBD2. This clonotype was obtained from a woman between 70 and 85 years old with active or convalescent COVID-19. The CDR3 DNA is TGTGCCAGCAGCCACCCCAGGGGACTAGACCAAGAGACCCAGTACTTC. Protein sequence: CASSHPRGLDQETQYF.